The clone carrying this T cell receptor (beta chain) was recorded many times. This sample was included in a study of metastatic and nonmetastatic thyroid tumors. MiXCR re-clonotyped the PCR reads for TCRdb. The sample holds 10,000 to 15,000 clones, about 25% seen once. Thyroid surgery took place with no prior treatment in any patient. Trimming removed 5 bases from V and 1 base from J, with 9 bases in between. The CDR3 has 13 amino acids. Germline V lookup: CDR1 SGHRS, CDR2 YFSETQ. The source is a female donor with papillary thyroid cancer or a benign thyroid nodule (not recorded which). Some clones in this sample may be carry-over from other donors' samples. The rearrangement uses TRBV5-1 and TRBJ1-1, with D possibly matching TRBD1 (5 bases). The sequencing input was blood. The CDR3 protein is CASRLDRNTEAFF. CDR3 in DNA: TGCGCCAGCAGATTAGACAGGAACACTGAAGCTTTCTTT.